This T cell receptor (beta chain) derives from a study of blood T cell repertoires in COVID-19. About the study: PBMCs, B-cell-depleted T cells, or T cells were the source of the cDNA or gDNA that made up the material.

In the authors' methods: Cell counts per sample came from amplifying reference gene primers. Generated by immunoSEQ multiplex PCR, the TCRdb table keeps only in-frame clones and is missing some. V, J and clone size are those of that table, while D and trimming were read from the DNA. The sample has approximately 300,000 clones, 90% seen once; the top ten hold 0.95% to 1.3%. Seattle patients were enrolled while actively infected and followed longitudinally. This CDR3 contains 16 residues. The sample was peripheral blood. This receptor was taken from a woman in her thirties or forties with COVID-19, enrolled during active disease. The V gene is TRBV21-1, the J gene TRBJ2-7; TRBD1 is the table's D call and was not checked against the DNA. TRBV21-1 is reported as a pseudogene. The CDR3 spells CASSSPRDRGSYEQYF. CDR3 in DNA: TGTGCCAGCAGCTCCCCAAGGGACAGGGGCTCCTACGAGCAGTACTTC.